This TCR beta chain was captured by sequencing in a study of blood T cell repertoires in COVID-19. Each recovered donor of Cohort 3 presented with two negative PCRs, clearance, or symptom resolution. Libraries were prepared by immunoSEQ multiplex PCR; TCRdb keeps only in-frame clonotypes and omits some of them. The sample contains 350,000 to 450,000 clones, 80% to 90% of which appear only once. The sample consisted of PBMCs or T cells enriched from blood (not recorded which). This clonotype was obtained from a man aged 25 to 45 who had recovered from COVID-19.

The CDR3 bases are TGTGCCAGCATCACGGACAGGGGCGGGGAGACCCAGTACTTC. Translating it yields CASITDRGGETQYF. The gene calls are TRBV28 and TRBJ2-5, with 9 bases matching TRBD1. In germline, CDR1 is MDHEN, CDR2 SYDVKM. Trimming at V came to 7 bases and at J to 5 bases, leaving 8 bases not matched to a gene. The CDR3 totals 14 residues.